The clone carrying this T cell receptor beta chain was observed many times. The target antigen is unknown. The cDNA had a unique molecular identifier and a template-switch universal primer site. A single record per CDR3 protein comes from TCRdb applying MiXCR to the 5' RACE reads. The table records 260,000 or so distinct CDR3 sequences, 6% to 8.5% of them present only once. These data originate in a study of identical twins. Regarding the study as a whole: Out-of-frame alpha sequences common to twins exhibited an excess of low generation probability.

The CDR3 runs 15 residues. Germline loops: CDR1 SGHKS, CDR2 YYEKEE (reference sequence). Unmatched junction bases numbered 9, after V lost 6 bases and J lost 4 bases. The same sample was also studied in work on yellow fever vaccine responses in identical twins. As that study records: Reports say the vaccine T cell response in twins looked partly convergent and partly personalized.

The chain links TRBV5-5 to TRBJ2-1, with 8 bases identical to TRBD1. This receptor was identified in a woman under 30 in good health. Source material: CD8+ T cells sorted from blood. CDR3 in amino acids: CASNLRDRTYNEQFF. In DNA, the CDR3 is TGTGCCAGCAACCTCCGGGACAGGACTTACAATGAGCAGTTCTTC.